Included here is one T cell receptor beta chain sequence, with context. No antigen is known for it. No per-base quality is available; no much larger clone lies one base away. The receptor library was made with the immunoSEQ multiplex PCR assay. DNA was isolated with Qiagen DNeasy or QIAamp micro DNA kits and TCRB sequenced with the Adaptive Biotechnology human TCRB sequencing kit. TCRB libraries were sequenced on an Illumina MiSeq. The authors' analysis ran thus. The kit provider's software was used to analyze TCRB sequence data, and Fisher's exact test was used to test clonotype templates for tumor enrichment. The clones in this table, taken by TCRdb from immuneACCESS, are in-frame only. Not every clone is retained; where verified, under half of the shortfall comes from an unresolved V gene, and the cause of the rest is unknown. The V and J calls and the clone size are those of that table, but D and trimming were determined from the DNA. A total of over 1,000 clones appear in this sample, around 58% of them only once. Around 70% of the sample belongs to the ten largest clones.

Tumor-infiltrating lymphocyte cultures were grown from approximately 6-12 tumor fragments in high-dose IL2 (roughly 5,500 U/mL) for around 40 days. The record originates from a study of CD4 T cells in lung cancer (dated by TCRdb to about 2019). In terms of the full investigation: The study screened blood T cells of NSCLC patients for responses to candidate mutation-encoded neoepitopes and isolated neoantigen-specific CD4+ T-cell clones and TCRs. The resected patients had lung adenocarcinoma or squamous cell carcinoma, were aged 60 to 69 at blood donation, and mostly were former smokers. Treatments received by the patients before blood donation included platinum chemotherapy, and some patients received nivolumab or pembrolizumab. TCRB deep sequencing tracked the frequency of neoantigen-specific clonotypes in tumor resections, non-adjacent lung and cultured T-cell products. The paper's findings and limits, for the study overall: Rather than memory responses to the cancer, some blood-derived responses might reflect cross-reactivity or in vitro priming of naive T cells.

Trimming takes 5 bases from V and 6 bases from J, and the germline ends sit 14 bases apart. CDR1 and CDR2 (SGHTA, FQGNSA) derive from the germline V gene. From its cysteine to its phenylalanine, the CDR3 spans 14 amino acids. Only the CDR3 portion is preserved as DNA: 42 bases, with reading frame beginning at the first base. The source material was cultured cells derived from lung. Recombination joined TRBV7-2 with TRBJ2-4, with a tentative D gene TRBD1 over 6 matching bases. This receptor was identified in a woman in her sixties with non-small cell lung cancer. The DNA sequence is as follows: TGTGCCAGCAGCGTACAGGGACCCGCAAACATTCAGTACTTC. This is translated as CASSVQGPANIQYF.